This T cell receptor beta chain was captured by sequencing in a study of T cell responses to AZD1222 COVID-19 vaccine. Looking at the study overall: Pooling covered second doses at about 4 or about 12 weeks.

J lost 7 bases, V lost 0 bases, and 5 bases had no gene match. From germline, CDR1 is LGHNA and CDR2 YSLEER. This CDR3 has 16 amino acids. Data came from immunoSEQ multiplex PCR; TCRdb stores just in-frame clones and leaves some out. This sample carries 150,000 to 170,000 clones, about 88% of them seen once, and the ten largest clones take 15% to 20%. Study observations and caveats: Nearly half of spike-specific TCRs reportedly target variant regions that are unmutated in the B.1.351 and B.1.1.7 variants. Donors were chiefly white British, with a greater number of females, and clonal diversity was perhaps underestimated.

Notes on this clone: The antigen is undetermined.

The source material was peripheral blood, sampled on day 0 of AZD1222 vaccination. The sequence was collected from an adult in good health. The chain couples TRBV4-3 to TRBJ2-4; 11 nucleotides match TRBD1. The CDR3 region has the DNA TGCGCCAGCAGCCAAGATGGTGGGACAGGGGGGAACATTCAGTACTTC. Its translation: CASSQDGGTGGNIQYF.